Below, 16 T cell receptor beta chains from the same sample are listed, as sequenced in a study of cytomegalovirus exposure and HLA in healthy donors. The method was immunoSEQ multiplex PCR; TCRdb's version includes in-frame clones alone and lacks a portion of them. The repertoire holds about 78,000 clones, with around 96% as singletons. The sample comprised PBMCs. The receptor source for this set is a young man in good health and CMV-seropositive.

This chain uses TRBV6-5 with TRBJ2-7, with TRBD1 matching 11 bases. V trimming: 8 bases; J trimming: 6 bases; junction bases outside the gene matches: 6. The CDR3 runs 13 residues. Germline V lookup: CDR1 MNHEY, CDR2 SVGAGI. The CDR3 DNA is TGTGCCAGCTCCCGGACAGGGGGCCTCGAGCAGTACTTC. As protein: CASSRTGGLEQYF.

The chain recombines TRBV5-5 with TRBJ1-3; the D is unclear. V lost 5 bases and J 0 bases, leaving 15 bases between the germline ends. This CDR3 region has 16 residues. Germline CDR1 and CDR2: SGHKS and YYEKEE (reference sequence). CDR3 in DNA: TGTGCCAGCAGTCCCGAGGGAGCCAGCTCTGGAAACACCATATATTTT. Amino acids: CASSPEGASSGNTIYF.

This clone was counted once. The genes are TRBV6-5 and TRBJ1-1; 10 nucleotides align to TRBD1. The V gene's germline CDR1 is MNHEY and CDR2 SVGAGI. After removal of 5 bases from V and 3 bases from J, the junction contained 3 bases not matched to a gene. The CDR3 length is 14 residues. CDR3 sequence reads: CASSKGQGDTEAFF. The CDR3 DNA is TGTGCCAGCAGTAAAGGACAGGGGGACACTGAAGCTTTCTTT.

A note on this clone: The identical CDR3 is also encoded by other nucleotide sequences in the sample. The chain recombines TRBV28 with TRBJ2-7; D unresolved. Germline V gives CDR1 MDHEN, CDR2 SYDVKM. The CDR3 has 11 residues. Between the trimmed V and J ends, which lost 5 bases and 4 bases, there was a span of 6 bases. CDR3 sequence reads: CASSPLYEQYF. Written as DNA, the CDR3 is TGTGCCAGCAGTCCCTTGTACGAGCAGTACTTC.

This chain joins TRBV18 and TRBJ1-1; 11 bases agree with TRBD1. After removal of 3 bases from V and 6 bases from J, the junction contained 6 bases not matched to a gene. CDR1 and CDR2 from the germline V gene are KGHSH and LQKENI. This CDR3 spans 15 amino acids. Written as DNA, the CDR3 is TGTGCCAGCTCACCTGGACAGGGGGCCATTCCTGAAGCTTTCTTT. As protein: CASSPGQGAIPEAFF.

This sequence joins TRBV14 and TRBJ2-3, with 15 positions matching TRBD2. The germline V gene has CDR1 SGHDN and CDR2 FVKESK. Unmatched junction bases numbered 2, after V lost 4 bases and J lost 6 bases. The CDR3 sequence is 15 residues long. CDR3 region: CASSPGTSGRDTQYF. DNA for the CDR3: TGTGCCAGCAGCCCCGGGACTAGCGGGAGGGATACGCAGTATTTT.

The chain couples TRBV7-9 to TRBJ2-7; D may be TRBD1 (5 bases). V dropped 5 bases and J dropped 3 bases, with 20 bases sitting between them. This CDR3 contains 16 residues. Germline V CDR1 and CDR2: SEHNR, FQNEAQ (reference sequence). CDR3 in DNA: TGTGCCAGCAGCCGAACGACAGTAGCTGGAATCTACGAGCAGTACTTC. This codes for CASSRTTVAGIYEQYF.

V and J are TRBV7-9 and TRBJ2-7; possibly TRBD2 for D (5 bases). Between the trimmed V and J ends, which lost 0 bases and 1 base, there was a span of 10 bases. The CDR3 is 15 residues long. Germline V gene sequence: CDR1 SEHNR, CDR2 FQNEAQ (reference sequence). CDR3 protein: CASSLAGDKSYEQYF. The CDR3 region has the DNA TGTGCCAGCAGCTTAGCGGGAGACAAGTCCTACGAGCAGTACTTC. Together with reference TRBV7-9 and TRBJ2-7, the CDR3 gives the full variable domain: DTGVSQNPRHKITKRGQNVTFRCDPISEHNRLYWYRQTLGQGPEFLTYFQNEAQLEKSRLLSDRFSAERPKGSFSTLEIQRTEQGDSAMYLCASSLAGDKSYEQYFGPGTRLTVT.

The chain uses TRBV29-1 and TRBJ1-1, with 7 bases aligning to TRBD1. This CDR3 contains 13 residues. J gave up 2 bases and V 5 bases, and 5 bases lay outside the gene matches. The germline V gene encodes CDR1 SQVTM and CDR2 ANQGSEA. CDR3 amino acids: CSVFRDRNTEAFF. The CDR3 DNA follows: TGCAGCGTTTTCCGGGACAGAAACACTGAAGCTTTCTTT.

The chain employs TRBV27 and TRBJ1-1; 7 nucleotides match TRBD1. Trimming cost V 11 bases and J 3 bases; bases outside gene matches: 6. The CDR3 is 12 amino acids. Germline-derived CDR1 and CDR2 are MNHEY and SMNVEV (reference sequence). The CDR3 here is CAVQGIDTEAFF. The CDR3 DNA reads as TGTGCCGTACAGGGGATTGACACTGAAGCTTTCTTT.

The chain employs TRBV11-2 and TRBJ2-7; 8 bases map to TRBD2. J lost 4 bases, V lost 6 bases, and 11 bases had no gene match. This CDR3 is built from 15 residues. CDR1 SGHAT and CDR2 FQNNGV come from the germline V gene. CDR3 bases: TGTGCCAGCAGGAGACTAGCGCGACCCCCTTACGAGCAGTACTTC. Translation gives CASRRLARPPYEQYF.

This chain joins TRBV6-5 and TRBJ2-7; tentatively, D is TRBD1 (6 bases). This CDR3 is built from 14 residues. The germline gives CDR1 MNHEY, CDR2 SVGAGI. The V gene lost 5 bases and the J gene lost 3 bases, with 14 bases spanning the gap. Here the CDR3 DNA reads TGTGCCAGCAGTCTACAGGGCCTCCGCTACGAGCAGTACTTC. It encodes CASSLQGLRYEQYF.

This chain connects TRBV27 to TRBJ1-5; possibly TRBD1 for D (5 bases). The CDR3 is 11 residues long. The V gene lost 8 bases and the J gene lost 6 bases, with 8 bases spanning the gap. Germline assignment: CDR1 MNHEY and CDR2 SMNVEV (reference sequence). The CDR3 DNA reads TGTGCCAGCGGGGGGAGTCAGCCCCAGCATTTT. Encoded protein: CASGGSQPQHF.

The chain couples TRBV19 to TRBJ1-4; 7 nucleotides match TRBD1. Per the germline V gene, CDR1 is LNHDA and CDR2 is SQIVND (reference sequence). The CDR3 sequence is 15 residues long. V lost 5 bases and J lost 1; bases outside the gene matches: 4. The CDR3: CASSLNRGTNEKLFF. The CDR3 DNA follows: TGTGCCAGTAGTCTGAACAGGGGAACTAATGAAAAACTGTTTTTT.

The chain employs TRBV18 and TRBJ1-1; weak D call: TRBD1 (6 bases). CDR1 is KGHSH, CDR2 LQKENI, per germline. The V end was cut by 4 bases, the J end by 1 base, with 7 bases between. The CDR3 is 13 amino acids. The CDR3 DNA sequence: TGTGCCAGCTCACTACAGGGGAACACTGAAGCTTTCTTT. This encodes CASSLQGNTEAFF.

The V and J genes are TRBV4-2 and TRBJ1-2; maybe TRBD1 (6 bases). From germline, CDR1 is LGHNA and CDR2 YNFKEQ. V was shortened by 4 bases and J by 3 bases, with 15 bases between the two germline ends. The CDR3 sequence is 15 residues long. In DNA, the CDR3 is TGTGCCAGCAGCCGCCCCGGGGACAACTACTATGGCTACACCTTC. It yields the protein CASSRPGDNYYGYTF.